Below are 28 T cell receptor beta chains sequenced from a single sample in a study of tumor-infiltrating lymphocytes in primary liver carcinoma. Taking about 19-31 mg of unsorted bulk tissue, the authors co-extracted RNA and DNA. TCR beta cDNA came from about 470 ng total RNA, primed with a constant-region primer. TCR beta libraries came from three nested multiplex PCR rounds using slightly modified ARM-PCR. PCR rounds one and two used TRBV1-TRBV30 forward primers with a C-beta reverse primer for 9 to 10 cycles each. Using its own MiXCR run on the multiplex PCR reads, TCRdb lists one record per CDR3 protein. The repertoire has some 46,000 distinct CDR3 sequences, around 80% of them found once; the top ten carry around two fifths. The sample comprised tumor-adjacent normal liver tissue. Every receptor here comes from a woman in her thirties with primary liver carcinoma and hepatitis B virus infection.

To note about this clonotype: The junction and the germline gene differ at one end; a read error may be behind it. This chain uses TRBV13 with TRBJ2-4, with 11 bases aligning to TRBD2. This CDR3 region has 18 residues. Germline V gene sequence: CDR1 PRHDT, CDR2 FYEKMQ (reference sequence). This CDR3 is CAGSSAGTSGESDDIQYF. CDR3 nucleotide sequence: TGTGCCGGCAGTTCCGCGGGGACTAGCGGAGAGTCGGATGACATTCAGTACTTC.

The CDR3 protein is CATSRDEAGANVLTF. CDR3 DNA: TGTGCCACCAGCCGGGATGAAGCTGGGGCCAACGTCCTGACTTTC. The V call is TRBV6-5, the J call TRBJ2-6, with D perhaps matching TRBD2 (5 bases). This CDR3 region has 15 residues. V lost 10 bases and J 2 bases, leaving 15 bases between the germline ends. CDR1 is MNHEY, CDR2 SVGAGI, per germline.

Turning to this clonotype: The junction departs from germline at one end; a sequencing error may be responsible. The rearrangement uses TRBV14 and TRBJ1-1; D is undetermined. In germline, CDR1 is SGHDN, CDR2 FVKESK. The CDR3 extends over 12 amino acids. The CDR3: CTSSQSGSMAFF. In DNA, the CDR3 is TGTACCAGCAGCCAATCTGGGAGTATGGCTTTCTTT.

Comments on this clonotype: One junction end disagrees with the germline gene, perhaps due to a read error. The chain recombines TRBV11-2 with TRBJ2-1; D might be TRBD2 (7 bases). The length of the CDR3 is 16 residues. Germline assignment: CDR1 SGHAT and CDR2 FQNNGV. The CDR3 reads CASREGGTTSKNEQFF. CDR3 sequence (DNA): TGTGCCAGCAGGGAGGGAGGGACAACCTCCAAGAATGAACAGTTCTTC.

In the case of this clonotype: This CDR3 fails to terminate in the conserved phenylalanine or tryptophan, so it likely reflects a read error. This rearrangement joins TRBV9 to TRBJ2-3, with D perhaps assigned TRBD1 or TRBD2 (6 bases each). The CDR3 loop spans 16 amino acids. The germline gives CDR1 SGDLS, CDR2 YYNGEE. The CDR3 sequence: CASSTGARGGTDTQYL. The CDR3 nucleotides read TGTGCTAGTAGTACGGGGGCCAGAGGAGGCACAGATACGCAGTATTTG.

For this clonotype: This could be a read error, since a much larger clone is one nucleotide away. The genes are TRBV28 and TRBJ2-1, with 7 nucleotides matching TRBD2. The trim removed 5 bases at V and 13 bases at J, leaving 5 bases unmatched. Germline values: CDR1 MDHEN, CDR2 SYDVKM. CDR3 size: 11 residues. The CDR3: CASSPRGNQFF. The CDR3 DNA reads as TGTGCCAGCAGTCCGCGGGGGAATCAGTTCTTC.

Points on this clonotype: The junction does not match germline at one end; this may be a read error. The V call is TRBV29-1, the J call TRBJ1-2; 7 positions match TRBD1. From germline, CDR1 is SQVTM and CDR2 ANQGSEA. The CDR3 spans 14 residues. The chain's CDR3 is CSVEGGSAGGGYTF. Here the CDR3 DNA reads TGCAGCGTTGAAGGTGGTTCGGCAGGGGGAGGCTACACCTTT.

Comments on this clonotype: One end of the junction fails to match germline, which may point to a read error. V and J are TRBV11-1 and TRBJ2-2; a weak D match, TRBD2 (6 bases). The germline gives CDR1 SGHAT, CDR2 FQDESV (reference sequence). This CDR3 contains 16 residues. The CDR3 region has the DNA TGTGCAAGCAGCTTAGTGGGGGGTAGGGACACCGGGGAGCTGTTTTTT. Its protein product is CASSLVGGRDTGELFF.

In its sample, this clonotype was seen a few times. The chain links TRBV7-6 to TRBJ2-7; the D is unclear. The CDR3 length is 14 residues. Germline values: CDR1 SGHVS, CDR2 FNYEAQ. With 1 base removed from V and 0 bases from J, the gap between germline ends came to 7 bases. The CDR3 protein is CASSLGGYSYEQYF. The CDR3 coding sequence is TGTGCCAGCAGCTTAGGTGGCTACTCCTACGAGCAGTACTTC.

A word on this clonotype: The CDR3 end shows no conserved phenylalanine or tryptophan, and so a read error is likely. J is TRBJ2-7 and V is TRBV28; TRBD1 or TRBD2 may be the D gene (5 bases each). There are 12 residues in the CDR3. Germline CDR1 and CDR2: MDHEN and SYDVKM. The CDR3 spells CVSGQGMDEQYL. In DNA, the CDR3 is TGTGTCAGCGGTCAGGGAATGGACGAGCAGTACTTA.

This clonotype was picked up a small number of times. The chain recombines TRBV11-3 with TRBJ2-3; D not certain. Per germline, CDR1 SGHNT and CDR2 YENEEA. Trimming pared 0 bases from V and 2 bases from J, leaving 6 bases between. This CDR3 has 14 residues. The CDR3 spells CASSLDGPTDTQYF. The DNA of the CDR3 is TGTGCCAGCAGCTTAGATGGGCCCACAGATACGCAGTATTTT.

As for this clonotype: This may stem from a read error, because a much larger clone lies one nucleotide away. The chain uses TRBV28 and TRBJ2-1; TRBD2 aligns across 11 bases. This CDR3 comprises 16 residues. Germline V gives CDR1 MDHEN, CDR2 SYDVKM. The CDR3 spells CASSDIAGGRYNEQSF. As DNA, the CDR3 is TGTGCCAGCAGTGACATAGCGGGAGGGAGGTACAATGAGCAGTCCTTC.

Concerning this clonotype: An end of the junction differs from the germline gene, which may be a read error. The CDR3 sequence: CASSYSAPGNSEAFF. Here the CDR3 DNA reads TGTGCCAGCAGTTACTCGGCGCCAGGGAACTCTGAAGCTTTCTTT. This rearrangement joins TRBV6-5 to TRBJ1-1, with D maybe TRBD1 (5 bases). The germline V gene encodes CDR1 MNHEY and CDR2 SVGAGI. The CDR3 sequence is 15 residues long.

Concerning this clonotype itself: The conserved phenylalanine or tryptophan normally closing the CDR3 is absent here, so this likely arose from a read error. The J gene is TRBJ1-1, the V gene TRBV6-5; D ambiguous. This CDR3 comprises 15 residues. Trimming removed 2 bases at V and 1 base at J, with 11 bases between. CDR1 and CDR2 (germline): MNHEY, SVGAGI. CDR3 nucleotide sequence: TGTGCCAGCAGTTACACGGGTCCGGGGAACACTGAAGCTTTCTAT. The encoded protein is CASSYTGPGNTEAFY.

Note on this clonotype: A read error may account for a junction end that differs from germline. This chain uses TRBV29-1 with TRBJ1-2; D remains ambiguous. Per germline, CDR1 SQVTM and CDR2 ANQGSEA. The CDR3 length is 11 residues. CDR3 sequence reads: CSVDYDEGYTF. The DNA of the CDR3 is TGCAGTGTTGACTATGATGAAGGCTACACCTTC.

Turning to this clonotype: One end of the junction varies from germline; a read error may be responsible. This chain links TRBV4-3 with TRBJ2-1, with a tentative D call TRBD2 (6 bases). This CDR3 region has 16 residues. Germline lookup yields CDR1 LGHNA and CDR2 YSLEER. CDR3: CASCQDAGSSHNEQFF. In DNA, the CDR3 is TGCGCCAGCTGCCAAGATGCGGGAAGCTCCCACAATGAACAGTTCTTC.

On this clonotype itself: A junction boundary mismatches the germline segment, possibly from a read error. The CDR3 coding sequence is TGTGCCTGGAGTAGAGGACTTTCTCACAATGAGCAGTTCTTT. Protein: CAWSRGLSHNEQFF. This chain links TRBV30 with TRBJ2-1; maybe TRBD2 (5 bases). The CDR3 runs 14 residues. Germline V CDR1 and CDR2: GTSNPN, SVGIG (reference sequence).

Comment on this clonotype: A junction boundary mismatches the germline segment, possibly from a read error. The V gene is TRBV18, the J gene TRBJ2-5, with D possibly TRBD1 on 7 matching bases. The CDR3 is made up of 15 amino acids. Looked up from germline, CDR1 is KGHSH and CDR2 is LQKENI. The CDR3 is CASSPPAGGQETQCF. CDR3 DNA sequence: TGTGCCAGCTCACCACCGGCAGGGGGGCAAGAGACCCAGTGCTTC.

A word on this clonotype: The junction departs from germline at one end; a sequencing error may be responsible. The chain uses TRBV11-1 and TRBJ2-1; D gene ambiguous. Germline V lookup: CDR1 SGHAT, CDR2 FQDESV (reference sequence). The CDR3 spans 16 residues. CDR3 sequence: CTSITRTEQPADEQFF. The CDR3 nucleotides are TGTACCAGCATCACTCGAACCGAACAGCCCGCCGATGAGCAGTTCTTC.

The chain employs TRBV12-5 and TRBJ2-1; TRBD2 matches at 7 bases. The CDR3 contains 15 residues. Germline V lookup: CDR1 LGHNT, CDR2 FRNRAP. The CDR3 sequence: CVCGAGTTLMDEQFF. The CDR3 DNA follows: TGTGTTTGTGGGGCCGGGACTACCCTTATGGATGAGCAGTTCTTC. Looking up the rest from reference TRBV12-5 and TRBJ2-1 gives the full variable domain: DARVTQTPRHKVTEMGQEVTMRCQPILGHNTVFWYRQTMMQGLELLAYFRNRAPLDDSGMPKDRFSAEMPDATLATLKIQPSEPRDSAVYFCVCGAGTTLMDEQFFGPGTRLTVL.

To note about this clonotype: No conserved phenylalanine or tryptophan is present at the end of the CDR3, so a read error is the likely explanation. V and J are TRBV7-9 and TRBJ2-7; unclear D gene. From germline, CDR1 is SEHNR and CDR2 FQNEAQ (reference sequence). The CDR3 length is 12 residues. The CDR3 loop reads CARRSDYYEQYY. The DNA for the CDR3 is TGCGCCAGAAGGTCAGATTACTACGAGCAGTACTAC.

Concerning this clonotype itself: A junction boundary mismatches the germline segment, possibly from a read error. The CDR3 DNA follows: TGTGCCTGCAGCCCAGTTAGCGGGAATAACGAGCAGTACTTC. This gives the protein CACSPVSGNNEQYF. This rearrangement joins TRBV11-2 to TRBJ2-7, with 8 bases aligning to TRBD2. Per germline, CDR1 SGHAT and CDR2 FQNNGV. The CDR3 totals 14 residues.

Concerning this clonotype: A read error may produce the germline difference seen at one junction end. The V call is TRBV28, the J call TRBJ2-2; D assignment may be TRBD1 or TRBD2 (6 bases each). Per germline, CDR1 MDHEN and CDR2 SYDVKM. The CDR3 extends over 15 amino acids. CDR3 nucleotides: TGTGCCAACAGTAGCGGTCAGGGGCATGCCGGGGAGCTGTTTTTT. This sequence encodes CANSSGQGHAGELFF.

Worth noting for this clonotype: Since the CDR3 does not end with the conserved phenylalanine or tryptophan, this likely comes from a read error. V gene TRBV29-1 combines with J gene TRBJ2-5; the D gene is possibly TRBD1 (5 bases). This CDR3 spans 16 amino acids. The germline CDR1 and CDR2 sequences are SQVTM and ANQGSEA. Trimming cost V 5 bases and J 1 base, with 20 bases left between them. CDR3 coding DNA: TGCAGCGTTCGCCCTCTGGCAGGGTGGGGCCAAGAGACCCAGTACCTC. This translates into CSVRPLAGWGQETQYL.

This rearrangement joins TRBV6-6 to TRBJ1-1; D may be TRBD1 (6 bases). Trimming shortened V by 2 bases and J by 1 base, and 17 bases separated the two germline ends. Looked up from germline, CDR1 is MNHNY and CDR2 is SVGAGI (reference sequence). The CDR3 sequence is 17 residues long. CDR3 DNA sequence: TGTGCCAGCAGTTACCCTATACGGAACAGGGAGAACACTGAAGCTTTCTTT. Its protein product is CASSYPIRNRENTEAFF.

This clonotype has a single count. V usage is TRBV12-3 or TRBV12-4 and J usage is TRBJ2-5; D is possibly TRBD2 (6 bases). Trimming pared 6 bases from V and 3 bases from J, leaving 17 bases between. This CDR3 has 15 residues. The CDR3 spells CASSAYTGSKETQYF. As DNA, the CDR3 is TGTGCCAGCAGCGCCTACACCGGGAGCAAAGAGACCCAGTACTTC.

Concerning this clonotype: At one boundary the junction diverges from the germline segment, which might be a read error. The chain joins TRBV6-2 or TRBV6-3 to TRBJ2-2; possible D gene TRBD2, 6 bases. The germline V gene encodes CDR1 MNHEY and CDR2 SVGEGT. The CDR3 runs 15 residues. In DNA form, the CDR3 reads TGTGCCAGCAGACGAGTAGCGGAAGACACCGTGGAGCTGTTTTTT. It translates to CASRRVAEDTVELFF.

The chain recombines TRBV6-1 with TRBJ1-5; D not resolved. From germline, CDR1 is MNHNS and CDR2 SASEGT. The CDR3 sequence is 14 residues long. Between the trimmed V and J ends, which lost 4 bases and 11 bases, there was a span of 18 bases. The chain's CDR3 is CASSGLTGWQSQHF. In DNA, the CDR3 is TGTGCCAGCAGTGGTCTTACGGGGTGGCAGTCCCAGCATTTT.